Below are 3 T cell receptor beta chains sequenced from a single sample in a study of blood T cell repertoires in COVID-19. Measured with immunoSEQ multiplex PCR; TCRdb has only the in-frame clones, and not every one. Found here are about 200,000 clones, 75% to 90% of them singletons; the top ten hold approximately 7.6%. The material sequenced was peripheral blood. These receptors all come from a woman of 80 years or more with COVID-19, enrolled during active disease.

V usage is TRBV27 and J usage is TRBJ2-7, with TRBD1 matching over 9 bases. CDR1 is MNHEY and CDR2 is SMNVEV in the germline V gene (reference sequence). V shed 5 bases and J 7 bases; nucleotides not matched to a gene: 9. CDR3 length: 14 amino acids. The CDR3, as DNA: TGTGCCAGCAGTCCGGGACAGGGAGGAGGTGAGCAGTACTTC. Translated: CASSPGQGGGEQYF.

In its sample, this clone was seen a few times. The chain links TRBV6-5 to TRBJ2-5, with a weak D call TRBD2 (6 bases). The CDR3 has 15 residues. Germline V gives CDR1 MNHEY, CDR2 SVGAGI. V gave up 10 bases and J gave up 2 bases, with 20 bases separating them. CDR3 amino acids: CATSGLRRGQETQYF. DNA for the CDR3: TGTGCCACCTCTGGACTGCGACGGGGGCAAGAGACCCAGTACTTC.

V usage is TRBV5-1 and J usage is TRBJ1-1, with a weak D call TRBD1 (5 bases). CDR3 length: 16 residues. CDR1 is SGHRS, CDR2 YFSETQ, per germline. Trimming pared 0 bases from V and 1 base from J, leaving 13 bases between. The CDR3 DNA reads TGCGCCAGCAGCTTGGTAGGGAACAGGAAGAACACTGAAGCTTTCTTT. Its protein product is CASSLVGNRKNTEAFF.